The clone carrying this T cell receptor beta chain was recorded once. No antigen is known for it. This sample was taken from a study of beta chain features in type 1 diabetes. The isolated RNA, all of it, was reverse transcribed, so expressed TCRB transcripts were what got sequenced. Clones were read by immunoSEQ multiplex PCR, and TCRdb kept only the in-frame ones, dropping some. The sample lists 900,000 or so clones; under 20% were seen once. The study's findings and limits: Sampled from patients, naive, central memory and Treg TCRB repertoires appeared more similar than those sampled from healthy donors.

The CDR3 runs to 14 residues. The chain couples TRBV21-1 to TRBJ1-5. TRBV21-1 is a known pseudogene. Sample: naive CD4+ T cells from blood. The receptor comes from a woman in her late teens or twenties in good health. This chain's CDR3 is CASSNRYCNQPQHF. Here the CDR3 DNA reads TGTGCCAGCAGCAACAGATACTGCAATCAGCCCCAGCATTTT.